This T cell receptor (beta chain) was documented in a study of T cell repertoires in cytomegalovirus infection. Study background: Indicated by public TCR beta signatures were CMV infection and matching HLA type.

Using its own MiXCR run on the reads, TCRdb lists one record per CDR3 protein. Among about half a million distinct CDR3 sequences listed, around a third were seen once. This clonotype has only a few counts. The antigen remains undetermined. Points from the study as a whole: Using cumulative public TCR beta family frequency, the authors identified those who carried CMV together with the relevant HLA. Within the response measured ex vivo, HLA-C-restricted CMV-specific TCR beta clonotypes were dominant.

The germline CDR1 and CDR2 sequences are SQVTM and ANQGSEA. CDR3 length: 15 residues. With 7 bases clipped from V and 1 base from J, the junction kept 9 bases outside the gene matches. Sample: cultured PBMCs, taken from culture after CMV antigen stimulation. V and J are TRBV29-1 and TRBJ2-3; TRBD2 matches 9 bases. The clonotype originates from a human donor in good health (CMV status not recorded). Some clones in this sample may be carry-over from other donors' samples. The CDR3 reads CSAQRLAEGTDTQYF. DNA for the CDR3: TGCAGCGCCCAGAGACTAGCGGAGGGCACAGATACGCAGTATTTT.